The text below deals with one T cell receptor (beta chain). The antigen is not known. The germline V and J ends were trimmed by 3 bases and 3 bases, with 6 bases remaining between them. The germline CDR1 and CDR2 sequences are SQVTM and ANQGSEA. The length of the CDR3 is 11 residues. The sample belongs to a study of CD8+ T cells in alopecia areata. As to treatment: oral pan-JAK inhibitor, 5-10 mg twice daily. Broader study findings: Relative to mice, TCR sharing across patients was less clear, a difference possibly HLA-related.

Reverse transcription of extracted RNA yielded cDNA, which provided the sequencing template. Measured with immunoSEQ multiplex PCR; TCRdb has only the in-frame clones, and not every one. The sample lists roughly 190,000 clones; 50% to 60% were seen once. The input for sequencing was CD4+ T cells sorted from blood, taken at week 4, from a patient treated with tofacitinib. The gene calls are TRBV29-1 and TRBJ2-7; D remains ambiguous. The source of this sequence is a human donor with alopecia areata. The CDR3 region is CSVDIDYEQYF. The CDR3 DNA reads as TGCAGCGTTGATATCGACTACGAGCAGTACTTC.